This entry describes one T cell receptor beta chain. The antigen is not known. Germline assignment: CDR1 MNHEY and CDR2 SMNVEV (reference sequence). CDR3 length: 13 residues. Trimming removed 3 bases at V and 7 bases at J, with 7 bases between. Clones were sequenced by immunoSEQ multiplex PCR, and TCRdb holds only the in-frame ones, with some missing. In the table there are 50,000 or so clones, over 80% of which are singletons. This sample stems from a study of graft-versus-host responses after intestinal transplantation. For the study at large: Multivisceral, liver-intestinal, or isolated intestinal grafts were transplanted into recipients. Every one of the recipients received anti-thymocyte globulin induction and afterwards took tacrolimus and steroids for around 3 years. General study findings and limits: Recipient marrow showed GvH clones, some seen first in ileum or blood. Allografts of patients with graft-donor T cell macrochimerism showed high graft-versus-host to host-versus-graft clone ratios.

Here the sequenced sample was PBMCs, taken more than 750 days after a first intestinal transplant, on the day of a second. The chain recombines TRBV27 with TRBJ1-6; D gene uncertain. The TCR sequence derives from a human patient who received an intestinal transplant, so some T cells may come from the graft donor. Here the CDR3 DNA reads TGTGCCAGCAGTTTCGTGGGGAATTCACCCCTCCACTTT. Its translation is CASSFVGNSPLHF.